This T cell receptor beta chain came from a study of cytomegalovirus exposure and HLA in healthy donors. V was cut by 1 base and J by 4 bases, with 17 bases left in between. The CDR3 has 16 amino acids. Whereas donors were nominally healthy upon sampling, unrecorded immune exposures were probable. Broader study findings: The authors later found HLA-associated TCR beta chains more clonally expanded than equally common others. Sequencing had likely introduced a cluster of highly shared sequence variants as an artifact. According to the study, some 160 TCR beta chains were cytomegalovirus-associated.

On this clone itself: The antigen remains unidentified.

PCR was performed using 60 Vbeta and 13 Jbeta primers. Profiled with immunoSEQ multiplex PCR; TCRdb holds only in-frame clones, not every one. The data contain about 150,000 clones, about 80% of them singletons. This receptor was identified in a woman between 45 and 65 years old in good health and CMV-seropositive. The genes are TRBV5-3 and TRBJ1-2; a possible D gene is TRBD1 (5 bases). Being an ORF, TRBV5-3 has a function that is uncertain. The sequencing input was PBMCs. The CDR3 DNA reads TGTGCCAGAAGCTTGAGCCAGGGCGGGGCCCCCTATGGCTACACCTTC. Amino acids: CARSLSQGGAPYGYTF.